Below, one T cell receptor (beta chain) is given with its context. TCRdb's copy holds only in-frame clones and misses some; the assay was immunoSEQ multiplex PCR. The repertoire holds approximately 150,000 clones, with approximately 80% as singletons. These data are taken from a study of blood T cell repertoires in COVID-19. Overall study context: Spain, Italy and the United States supplied samples that represented acute and convalescent COVID-19. T cells, B-cell-depleted T cells, or PBMCs supplied cDNA or gDNA.

Germline lookup yields CDR1 MNHEY and CDR2 SMNVEV (reference sequence). The germline V and J ends were trimmed by 8 bases and 1 base, with 10 bases remaining between them. The CDR3 is 13 amino acids. The chain uses TRBV27 and TRBJ2-3; D is uncertain. Sequencing used peripheral blood. The receptor comes from a woman in her forties or fifties in a cohort sampled during active or convalescent COVID-19. CDR3 region: CASDSTGTDTQYF. The CDR3 nucleotides are TGTGCCAGCGACTCGACTGGCACAGATACGCAGTATTTT.